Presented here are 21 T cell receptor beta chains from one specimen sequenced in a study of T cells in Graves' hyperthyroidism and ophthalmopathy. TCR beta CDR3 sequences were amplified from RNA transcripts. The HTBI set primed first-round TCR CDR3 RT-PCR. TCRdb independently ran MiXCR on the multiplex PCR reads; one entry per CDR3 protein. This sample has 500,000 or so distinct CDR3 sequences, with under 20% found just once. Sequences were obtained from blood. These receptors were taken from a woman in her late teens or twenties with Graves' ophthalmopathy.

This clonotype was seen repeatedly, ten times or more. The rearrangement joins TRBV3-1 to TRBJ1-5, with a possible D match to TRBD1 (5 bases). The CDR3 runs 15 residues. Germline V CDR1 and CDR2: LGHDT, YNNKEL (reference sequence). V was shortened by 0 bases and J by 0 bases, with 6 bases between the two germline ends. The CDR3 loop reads CASSQDQGSNQPQHF. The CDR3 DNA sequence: TGTGCCAGCAGCCAAGATCAGGGTAGCAATCAGCCCCAGCATTTT.

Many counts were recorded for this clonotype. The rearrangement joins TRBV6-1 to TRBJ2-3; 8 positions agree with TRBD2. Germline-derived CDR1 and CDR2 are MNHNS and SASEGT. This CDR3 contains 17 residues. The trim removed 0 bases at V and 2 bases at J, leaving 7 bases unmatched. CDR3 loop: CASSEALGGRNTDTQYF. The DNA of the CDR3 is TGTGCCAGCAGTGAAGCGTTAGGCGGGAGGAACACAGATACGCAGTATTTT.

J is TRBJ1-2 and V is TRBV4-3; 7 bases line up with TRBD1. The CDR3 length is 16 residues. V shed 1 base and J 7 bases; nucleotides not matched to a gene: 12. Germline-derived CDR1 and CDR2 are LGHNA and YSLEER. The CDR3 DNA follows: TGCGCCAGCAGCCAAGCCCTGCCGACAGGGACCTCTGGCTACACCTTC. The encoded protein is CASSQALPTGTSGYTF.

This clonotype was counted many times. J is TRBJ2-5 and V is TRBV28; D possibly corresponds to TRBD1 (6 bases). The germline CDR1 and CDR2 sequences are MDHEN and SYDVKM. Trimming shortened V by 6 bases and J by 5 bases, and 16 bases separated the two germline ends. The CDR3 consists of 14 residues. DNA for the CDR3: TGTGCCAGCAGGGACAGCCGGGCGTACGAGACCCAGTACTTC. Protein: CASRDSRAYETQYF.

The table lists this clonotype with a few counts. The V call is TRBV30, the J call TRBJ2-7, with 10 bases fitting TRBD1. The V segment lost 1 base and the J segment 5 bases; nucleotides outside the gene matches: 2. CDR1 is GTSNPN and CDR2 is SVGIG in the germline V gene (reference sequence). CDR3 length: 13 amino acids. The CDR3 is CAWSATGGDEQYF. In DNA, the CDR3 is TGTGCCTGGAGTGCGACAGGGGGCGACGAGCAGTACTTC.

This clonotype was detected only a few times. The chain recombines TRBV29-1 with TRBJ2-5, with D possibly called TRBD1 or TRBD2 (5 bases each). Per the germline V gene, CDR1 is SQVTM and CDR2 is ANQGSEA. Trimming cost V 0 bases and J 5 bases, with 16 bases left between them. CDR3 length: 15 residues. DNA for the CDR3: TGCAGCGTTGAAGACCGGGACGGACTCTGGGAGACCCAGTACTTC. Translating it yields CSVEDRDGLWETQYF.

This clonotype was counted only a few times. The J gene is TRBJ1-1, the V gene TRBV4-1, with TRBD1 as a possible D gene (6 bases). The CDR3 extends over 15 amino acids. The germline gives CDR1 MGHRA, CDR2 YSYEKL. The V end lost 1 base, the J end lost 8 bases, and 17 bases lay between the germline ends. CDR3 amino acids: CASSQAPGGAVEAFF. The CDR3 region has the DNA TGCGCCAGCAGCCAAGCCCCGGGGGGCGCTGTAGAAGCTTTCTTT.

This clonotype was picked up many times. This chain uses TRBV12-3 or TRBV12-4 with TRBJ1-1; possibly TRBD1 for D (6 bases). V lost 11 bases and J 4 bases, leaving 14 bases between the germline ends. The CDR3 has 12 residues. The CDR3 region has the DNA TGTGCCGGAACAGGGTACGGCACTGAAGCTTTCTTT. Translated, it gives CAGTGYGTEAFF.

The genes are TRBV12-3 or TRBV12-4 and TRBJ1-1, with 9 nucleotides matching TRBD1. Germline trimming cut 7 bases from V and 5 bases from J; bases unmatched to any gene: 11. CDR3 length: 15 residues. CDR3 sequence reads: CASTPPGTGWTEAFF. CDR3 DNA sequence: TGTGCCAGCACCCCGCCAGGGACAGGGTGGACTGAAGCTTTCTTT.

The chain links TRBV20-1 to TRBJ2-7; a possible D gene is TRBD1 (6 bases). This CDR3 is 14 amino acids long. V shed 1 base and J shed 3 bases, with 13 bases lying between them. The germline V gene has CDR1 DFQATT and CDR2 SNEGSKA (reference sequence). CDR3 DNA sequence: TGCAGTGCTAGAGTTAACAAAGGGGGCTACGAGCAGTACTTC. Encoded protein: CSARVNKGGYEQYF.

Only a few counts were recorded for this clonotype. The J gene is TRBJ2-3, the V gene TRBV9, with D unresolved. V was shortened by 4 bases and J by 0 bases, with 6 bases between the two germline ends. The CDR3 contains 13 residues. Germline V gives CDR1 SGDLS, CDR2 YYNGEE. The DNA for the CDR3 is TGTGCCAGCAGCCACTCTAGCACAGATACGCAGTATTTT. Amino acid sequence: CASSHSSTDTQYF.

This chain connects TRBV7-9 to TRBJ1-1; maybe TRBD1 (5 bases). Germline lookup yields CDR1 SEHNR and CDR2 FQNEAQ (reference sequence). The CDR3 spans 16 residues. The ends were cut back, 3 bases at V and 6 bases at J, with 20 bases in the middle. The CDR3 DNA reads TGTGCCAGCAGCTTCCCCCAGGGTGTGGGGATTCCTGAAGCTTTCTTT. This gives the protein CASSFPQGVGIPEAFF.

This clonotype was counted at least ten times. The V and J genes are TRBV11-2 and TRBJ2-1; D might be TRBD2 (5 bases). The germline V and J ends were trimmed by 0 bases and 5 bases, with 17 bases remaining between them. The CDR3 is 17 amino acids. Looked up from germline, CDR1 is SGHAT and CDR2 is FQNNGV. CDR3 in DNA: TGTGCCAGCAGCTTAGAAAGACTCTGGGGAGTAGACAATGAGCAGTTCTTC. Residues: CASSLERLWGVDNEQFF.

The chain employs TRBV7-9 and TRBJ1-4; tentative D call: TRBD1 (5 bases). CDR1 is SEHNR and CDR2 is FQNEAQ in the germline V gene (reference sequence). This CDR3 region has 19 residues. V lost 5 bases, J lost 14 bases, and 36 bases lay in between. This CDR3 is CASSPDFDQGLPLPGPLFF. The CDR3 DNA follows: TGTGCCAGCAGCCCCGACTTCGATCAGGGCCTCCCTCTCCCGGGGCCTCTGTTTTTT.

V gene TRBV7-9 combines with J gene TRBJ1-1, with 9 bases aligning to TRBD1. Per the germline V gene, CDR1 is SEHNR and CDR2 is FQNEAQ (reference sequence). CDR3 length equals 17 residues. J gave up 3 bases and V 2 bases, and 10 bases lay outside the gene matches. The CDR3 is CASSLTPGQGPHTEAFF. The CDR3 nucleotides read TGTGCCAGCAGCTTAACGCCGGGACAGGGACCACACACTGAAGCTTTCTTT.

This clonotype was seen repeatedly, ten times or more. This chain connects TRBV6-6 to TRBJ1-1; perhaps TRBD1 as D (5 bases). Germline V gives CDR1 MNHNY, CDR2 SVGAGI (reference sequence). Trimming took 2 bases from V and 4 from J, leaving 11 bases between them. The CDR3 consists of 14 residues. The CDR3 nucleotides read TGTGCCAGCAGTTACGACTCTGGGGGCACTGAAGCTTTCTTT. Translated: CASSYDSGGTEAFF.

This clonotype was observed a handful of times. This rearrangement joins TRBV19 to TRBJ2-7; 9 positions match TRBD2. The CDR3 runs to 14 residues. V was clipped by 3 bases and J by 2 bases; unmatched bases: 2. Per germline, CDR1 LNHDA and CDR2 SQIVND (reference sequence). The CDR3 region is CASSIGGRAYEQYF. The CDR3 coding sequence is TGTGCCAGTAGTATCGGCGGGAGGGCCTACGAGCAGTACTTC.

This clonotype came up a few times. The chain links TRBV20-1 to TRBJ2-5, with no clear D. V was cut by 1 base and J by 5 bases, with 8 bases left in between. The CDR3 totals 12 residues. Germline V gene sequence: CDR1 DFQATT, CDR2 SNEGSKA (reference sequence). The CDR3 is CSARATWETQYF. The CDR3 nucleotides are TGCAGTGCTAGAGCAACCTGGGAGACCCAGTACTTC.

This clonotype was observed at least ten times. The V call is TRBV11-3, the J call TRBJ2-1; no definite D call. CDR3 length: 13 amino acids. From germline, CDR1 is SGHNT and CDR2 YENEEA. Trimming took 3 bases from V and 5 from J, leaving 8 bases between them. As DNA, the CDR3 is TGTGCCAGCAGCTTTTCCGCCAACAATGAGCAGTTCTTC. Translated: CASSFSANNEQFF.

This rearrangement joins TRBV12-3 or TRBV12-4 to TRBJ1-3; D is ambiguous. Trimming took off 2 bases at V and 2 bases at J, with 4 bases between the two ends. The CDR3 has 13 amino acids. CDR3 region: CASSLLTGNTIYF. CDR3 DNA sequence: TGTGCCAGCAGTTTACTTACTGGAAACACCATATATTTT.

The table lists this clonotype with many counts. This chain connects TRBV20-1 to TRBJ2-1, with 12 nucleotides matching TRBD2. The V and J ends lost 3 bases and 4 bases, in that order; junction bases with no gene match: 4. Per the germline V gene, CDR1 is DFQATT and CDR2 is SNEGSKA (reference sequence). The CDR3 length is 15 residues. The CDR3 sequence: CSASMGTSGYNEQFF. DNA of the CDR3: TGCAGTGCTAGTATGGGGACTAGCGGGTACAATGAGCAGTTCTTC.